This T cell receptor (beta chain) comes out of a study of regulatory T cells in long-lasting Graves disease. V gave up 5 bases and J gave up 10 bases; unmatched junction bases: 8. CDR1 and CDR2 (germline): SGHTA, FQGNSA. The length of the CDR3 is 13 residues. Assembly of TCR beta libraries relied on iRepertoire HTBI primers together with Arm-PCR of CDR3 regions. TCRdb re-derived calls from the multiplex PCR reads in MiXCR, one entry per CDR3 protein. Of 300,000 to 400,000 distinct CDR3 sequences listed, roughly a sixth were seen once; the top ten hold about a fifth. This clonotype was picked up one time. A read error may be the cause here, since a much bigger clone is one base away. This is likely a read error, given that the CDR3 carries no conserved phenylalanine or tryptophan at its end. The time point: newly diagnosed GD, antithyroid drugs for less than 3 months. Generation of the TCR library employed RNA extracted from PBMCs.

This specimen consisted of peripheral blood mononuclear cells (PBMCs), obtained at new diagnosis, from a patient treated with antithyroid drugs. The rearrangement uses TRBV7-2 and TRBJ2-1, with TRBD2 matching 7 bases. The source of this sequence is a female donor with Graves disease. DNA of the CDR3: TGTGCCAGCAGCCCCGCCAGACTAGCAGAGCAGTTCTCC. Protein sequence: CASSPARLAEQFS.